This entry lists 6 T cell receptor beta chains sequenced from one sample in a study of T-cell memory formation after mild COVID-19. TCRdb re-called the 5' RACE reads through MiXCR, storing one row per CDR3 protein. Of about 190,000 distinct CDR3 sequences in the sample, around 16% were seen once. Sequenced: PBMCs or a T cell subset sorted from them (not recorded which). The source of these receptors is an adult woman who had mild COVID-19 (a few samples of this study predate the infection). Cell type and time point are not known.

To note about this clonotype: One junction end disagrees with the germline gene, perhaps due to a read error. The chain couples TRBV29-1 to TRBJ2-1; D might be TRBD1 (5 bases). The CDR3 covers 14 residues. Germline CDR1 SQVTM, CDR2 ANQGSEA. The CDR3 region is CSVEAARTPNEQFF. CDR3 DNA sequence: TGCAGCGTTGAAGCTGCTAGGACACCTAATGAACAGTTCTTC.

The chain recombines TRBV7-3 with TRBJ1-2, with 7 positions matching TRBD1. CDR1 and CDR2 (germline): SGHTA, FQGTGA. V lost 5 bases, J lost 2 bases, and 2 bases stayed unmatched. The CDR3 spans 13 residues. The CDR3 sequence is CASSPTGNYGYTF. In nucleotides, the CDR3 is TGTGCCAGCAGCCCGACAGGGAACTATGGCTACACCTTC.

The chain combines TRBV4-2 with TRBJ2-7; TRBD1 matches 9 bases. V trimming: 0 bases; J trimming: 7 bases; junction bases outside the gene matches: 4. CDR1 is LGHNA, CDR2 YNFKEQ, per germline. The CDR3 loop spans 14 amino acids. CDR3 residues: CASSQDVGQGEQYF. CDR3 sequence (DNA): TGTGCCAGCAGCCAAGATGTCGGACAGGGGGAGCAGTACTTC.

This clonotype was observed a few times. The J gene is TRBJ2-3, the V gene TRBV20-1; 11 bases align to TRBD2. CDR1 and CDR2 (germline): DFQATT, SNEGSKA (reference sequence). The CDR3 runs 16 residues. Trimming took 5 bases from V and 2 from J; bases not matched to a gene: 9. The CDR3 reads CSAYQGTSGHTDTQYF. CDR3 sequence (DNA): TGCAGTGCTTACCAGGGGACTAGCGGTCACACAGATACGCAGTATTTT.

V and J are TRBV6-5 and TRBJ1-1, with a possible D match to TRBD1 (5 bases). Germline V gives CDR1 MNHEY, CDR2 SVGAGI. The V gene lost 5 bases and the J gene lost 8 bases, with 9 bases spanning the gap. The CDR3 runs to 11 residues. CDR3 sequence reads: CASSQGREAFF. The DNA of the CDR3 is TGTGCCAGCAGTCAGGGTAGGGAAGCTTTCTTT.

This chain links TRBV7-9 with TRBJ2-1; the match to TRBD2 covers 8 bases. Germline CDR1 and CDR2: SEHNR and FQNEAQ (reference sequence). The CDR3 covers 14 residues. The junction had 7 bases not matched to a gene; V was cut back by 5 bases and J by 7 bases. In nucleotides, the CDR3 is TGTGCCAGCAGCCTCCCCGGGGGGGGGAATGAGCAGTTCTTC. Encoded protein: CASSLPGGGNEQFF.